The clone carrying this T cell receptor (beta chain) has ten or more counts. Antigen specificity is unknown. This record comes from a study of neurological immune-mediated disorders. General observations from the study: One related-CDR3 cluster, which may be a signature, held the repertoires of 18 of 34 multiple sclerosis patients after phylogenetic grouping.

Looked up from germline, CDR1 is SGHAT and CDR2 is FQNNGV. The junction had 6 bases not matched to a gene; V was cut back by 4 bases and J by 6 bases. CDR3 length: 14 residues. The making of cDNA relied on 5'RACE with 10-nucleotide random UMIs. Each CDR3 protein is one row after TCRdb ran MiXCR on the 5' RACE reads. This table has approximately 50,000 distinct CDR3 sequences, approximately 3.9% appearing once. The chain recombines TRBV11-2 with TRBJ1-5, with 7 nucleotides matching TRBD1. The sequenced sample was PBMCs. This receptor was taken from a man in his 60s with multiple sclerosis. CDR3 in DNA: TGTGCCAGCAGCTCAGGGGGGCGCGCTCAGCCCCAGCATTTT. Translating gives CASSSGGRAQPQHF.